There are many counts of the clone carrying this T cell receptor (beta chain). Antigen unknown. TCRdb passed the 5' RACE reads through MiXCR, listing each CDR3 protein once. The table has approximately 500,000 distinct CDR3 sequences, around 25% seen once. This CDR3 is 15 amino acids long. Germline assignment: CDR1 SGHRS and CDR2 YFSETQ. The J segment lost 9 bases and the V segment lost 4 bases, leaving 9 bases of the junction unmatched. These data are taken from a study of T-cell memory formation after mild COVID-19. Study-wide background: Across donors, TCR clusters were largely donor specific.

Study-level results: Shrinking CD4+ clones resided mostly in CM and EM, and CD8+ ones in EMRA. CD4/CD8 balance held among clones contracting day 15 to 85, and later expanders leaned CD4+. The authors did not confirm SARS-CoV-2 specificity of second-wave clones peaking day 37.

The chain links TRBV5-1 to TRBJ2-1; 11 bases map to TRBD2. This clonotype was sampled from an adult woman who had mild COVID-19 (a few samples of this study predate the infection). Cell type and time point are not known. Sequencing was carried out using PBMCs or a T cell subset sorted from them (not recorded which). CDR3 region: CASSPTSGRGSEQFF. The CDR3 coding sequence is TGCGCCAGCAGCCCAACTAGCGGGAGAGGGAGTGAGCAGTTCTTC.